This T cell receptor beta chain was identified in a study of T cell responses to AZD1222 COVID-19 vaccine (dated by TCRdb to the early 2020s). About the study as a whole: TCR sequencing was performed for about 250 trial participants, of whom about 210 were given two doses of AZD1222 and approximately 25 were given two doses of MenACWY control vaccine. Trial participants were enrolled by age into subgroups of 18-55, 56-69 and 70-plus years, and about 150, 27 and 61 TCR-sequenced participants, respectively, were included in these subgroups. General findings and caveats noted by the study authors: Because no day 14 peak-response samples were available, repertoires were characterized only after the peak T cell response. The vaccine-associated CD4 TCRs covered the entire spike protein, and the dominant responses fell in regions 160-218 and 743-854. Conclusions about previously exposed vaccinees were limited because only a handful of AZD1222 recipients were SARS-CoV-2 seropositive at baseline. Participants were mostly white British, with more females than males. The authors suggested clonal diversity may have been underestimated. In the small 56-69-year group, the increase in depth fell short of significance, most likely because of low power. Reportedly, close to half of the unique spike-specific TCRs recognized epitopes lying outside the regions that are mutated in the B.1.351 and B.1.1.7 variants. After two AZD1222 doses, both the breadth and the depth of spike-specific TCRs were significantly higher than at day 0 and than in MenACWY recipients.

In the germline V gene (reference sequence), CDR1 corresponds to LNHDA and CDR2 to SQIVND. Counted from cysteine to phenylalanine, this CDR3 has 15 amino acids. Only the CDR3 DNA stays, 45 bases, in frame from base 1. The germline V and J ends show losses of 6 bases and 5 bases respectively, and no gene match explains 6 bases of the junction. Regarding this clone: The antigen this receptor binds is unknown. Per-base qualities were not stored, and no clone one base away is much larger.

The CDR3 regions of human TCRbeta chains were analyzed by immunosequencing. As for the authors' bioinformatics: TCRs in the repertoires were compared against a reference library of SARS-CoV-2-specific TCRs that had been generated with the MIRA antigen-specificity platform. Breadth was defined as the fraction of unique TCRs that were SARS-CoV-2-associated. Depth was defined as the fraction of total T cells that were SARS-CoV-2-associated. Each spike-specific TCR was assigned to its reactive spike region and to a CD4 or CD8 class using the MIRA data. Log10-transformed breadth and depth values were compared by one-way ANOVA with Sidak's multiple comparisons tests. The table comes from immuneACCESS by way of TCRdb, which keeps in-frame sequences with V and J called. Part of the clones is missing from these tables; in studies checked, under half for an unresolved V gene and the rest for unknown reasons. The V and J calls and clone size are taken from that table; D and trimming were inferred from the DNA. For this sample there are under 200,000 clones; 88% appear just once. The leading ten clones occupy 20% to 30% of the sample.

The time point label, as the study defines it: about 28 days (+/-7) after the second vaccine dose. AZD1222 recipients given second doses at about 4 weeks or at about 12 weeks were pooled, since spike-specific TCR depth and breadth were not found to differ between the two schedules. Samples from vaccinated people were obtained from the UK trials COV001 and COV002, which included a single-blind randomized controlled phase 2/3 trial of AZD1222 (ChAdOx1 nCoV-19) in healthy adults. Trial participant PBMC samples were collected at day 0 and day 28 after the second dose for TCRbeta chain sequencing. The source material was peripheral blood, sampled 28 days after the second AZD1222 dose. Recombination joined TRBV19 with TRBJ2-7; TRBD2 lines up with 14 middle nucleotides. The origin of this receptor is an adult who received the AZD1222 COVID-19 vaccine. The CDR3 reads CASSGLAGGPDEQYF. Here is the DNA: TGTGCCAGTAGCGGACTAGCGGGAGGCCCCGACGAGCAGTACTTC.